This is a list of T cell receptor beta chains from one sample in a study of blood T cells in healthy people across ages. TCRdb redid the calling of the 5' RACE reads with MiXCR, one entry per CDR3 protein. The sample has about 730,000 distinct CDR3 sequences, 43% seen once. The sample consisted of blood. These receptors came from a woman aged 60 to 75 in good health. Each CDR3 is given with its conserved first and last residue. The D gene is left open where the match is weak. A clone size is listed for some rows: how often the clone was seen (once, few, many), or a class if it is expanded.

abundance: .
v_gene: TRBV7-7
j_gene: TRBJ2-1
d_gene: .
CDR3nt: TGTGCTAGCAGTCGAGGGACGCCCTCCTACAATGAGCAGTTCTTC
CDR3aa: CASSRGTPSYNEQFF

abundance: .
v_gene: TRBV28
j_gene: TRBJ2-5
d_gene: TRBD2
CDR3nt: TGTGCCAGCAGTTTATCTGGCGGGAGGTTTGGTGAGACCCAGTACTTC
CDR3aa: CASSLSGGRFGETQYF

abundance: .
v_gene: TRBV5-1
j_gene: TRBJ2-7
d_gene: TRBD1
CDR3nt: TGCGCCAGCAGCTCCCGACAGGGGGCTCGGGAGCAGTACTTC
CDR3aa: CASSSRQGAREQYF

abundance: many
v_gene: TRBV29-1
j_gene: TRBJ2-1
d_gene: .
CDR3nt: TGCAGCGTTGGCAGGTACAATGAGCAGTTCTTC
CDR3aa: CSVGRYNEQFF

abundance: many
v_gene: TRBV4-3
j_gene: TRBJ2-1
d_gene: .
CDR3nt: TGCGCCAGCAGTAGAATAGCTGACCCCTACAATGAGCAGTTCTTC
CDR3aa: CASSRIADPYNEQFF

abundance: many
v_gene: TRBV3-1
j_gene: TRBJ2-7
d_gene: .
CDR3nt: TGTGCCAGCAGTAGAACTGGATCGGGGTACGAGCAGTACTTC
CDR3aa: CASSRTGSGYEQYF

abundance: .
v_gene: TRBV6-1
j_gene: TRBJ2-7
d_gene: .
CDR3nt: TGTGCCAGCAGTGACAGCATGAGATCCTACGAGCAGTACTTC
CDR3aa: CASSDSMRSYEQYF

abundance: .
v_gene: TRBV20-1
j_gene: TRBJ1-1
d_gene: .
CDR3nt: TGCAGTGGTGGTACCATGAACACTGAAGCTTTCTTT
CDR3aa: CSGGTMNTEAFF

abundance: .
v_gene: TRBV18
j_gene: TRBJ1-5
d_gene: .
CDR3nt: TGTGCCAGCTCAGAACAGGGCCCAGGGAGCAATCAGCCCCAGCATTTT
CDR3aa: CASSEQGPGSNQPQHF

abundance: few
v_gene: TRBV7-2
j_gene: TRBJ2-7
d_gene: TRBD2
CDR3nt: TGTGCCAGCAGCCGCCGCGGCGGGAGCTTAGTCTACGAGCAGTACTTC
CDR3aa: CASSRRGGSLVYEQYF

abundance: .
v_gene: TRBV2
j_gene: TRBJ2-7
d_gene: .
CDR3nt: TGTGCCAGCAGTGTGCAGGCCTGCGAGCAGTACTTC
CDR3aa: CASSVQACEQYF

abundance: .
v_gene: TRBV7-9
j_gene: TRBJ2-5
d_gene: .
CDR3nt: TGTGTCAGCAGCTCCCAGGGTGGGGAGACCCAGTACTTC
CDR3aa: CVSSSQGGETQYF

abundance: few
v_gene: TRBV12-5
j_gene: TRBJ2-1
d_gene: TRBD1
CDR3nt: TGTGCTAGTGGTTTCTTTCAAGGGGGCGGTGAGCAGTTCTTC
CDR3aa: CASGFFQGGGEQFF

abundance: few
v_gene: TRBV9
j_gene: TRBJ1-4
d_gene: .
CDR3nt: TGTGCCAGCAGCCCTATTGTAGGGGACGGTGAAAAACTGTTTTTT
CDR3aa: CASSPIVGDGEKLFF

abundance: .
v_gene: TRBV20-1
j_gene: TRBJ2-1
d_gene: TRBD2
CDR3nt: TGCAGTGCTAGGGTACTAGCGGGAGACTCCTACAATGAGCAGTTCTTC
CDR3aa: CSARVLAGDSYNEQFF

abundance: .
v_gene: TRBV28
j_gene: TRBJ2-6
d_gene: .
CDR3nt: TGTGCCAGCAGCAGATACTCTGGGGCCAACGTCCTGACTTTC
CDR3aa: CASSRYSGANVLTF

abundance: few
v_gene: TRBV20-1
j_gene: TRBJ1-2
d_gene: .
CDR3nt: TGCAGTGTTACTACACGGAACTATGGCTACACCTTC
CDR3aa: CSVTTRNYGYTF

abundance: many
v_gene: TRBV3-1
j_gene: TRBJ2-5
d_gene: .
CDR3nt: TGTGCCAGCAGCCAAACGGTACGCGCTGAAGAGACCCAGTACTTC
CDR3aa: CASSQTVRAEETQYF

abundance: few
v_gene: TRBV5-1
j_gene: TRBJ2-3
d_gene: .
CDR3nt: TGCGCCAGCGGTATGGGAGTGAACACAGATACGCAGTATTTT
CDR3aa: CASGMGVNTDTQYF

abundance: .
v_gene: TRBV29-1
j_gene: TRBJ1-5
d_gene: .
CDR3nt: TGCAGCGTGACATCCGGGACGGATAGCAATCAGCCCCAGCATTTT
CDR3aa: CSVTSGTDSNQPQHF

abundance: many
v_gene: TRBV29-1
j_gene: TRBJ1-2
d_gene: .
CDR3nt: TGCAGCGTAGGGGACCGTGTATCCTATGGCTACACCTTC
CDR3aa: CSVGDRVSYGYTF

abundance: .
v_gene: TRBV12-3/TRBV12-4
j_gene: TRBJ2-5
d_gene: .
CDR3nt: TGTGCCAGCAGTGTGCCGGGGACCCAGTACTTC
CDR3aa: CASSVPGTQYF

abundance: .
v_gene: TRBV7-6
j_gene: TRBJ1-5
d_gene: .
CDR3nt: TGTGCCAGCAGCCCGCGGGGGCAACAGGGCGGTTTACAGCCCCAGCATTTT
CDR3aa: CASSPRGQQGGLQPQHF

abundance: .
v_gene: TRBV29-1
j_gene: TRBJ2-3
d_gene: TRBD2
CDR3nt: TGCAGCGTTGTGCTAGCGGGGTCGCAGTATTTT
CDR3aa: CSVVLAGSQYF

abundance: .
v_gene: TRBV7-2
j_gene: TRBJ1-2
d_gene: .
CDR3nt: TGTGCCAGCAGCCCCGGGGGACCTCAAGCTAACTATGGCTACACCTTC
CDR3aa: CASSPGGPQANYGYTF

abundance: few
v_gene: TRBV4-3
j_gene: TRBJ2-7
d_gene: .
CDR3nt: TGCGCCAGCAGCCAACAAACCTACAGGATCGGAGCCTACGAGCAGTACTTC
CDR3aa: CASSQQTYRIGAYEQYF

abundance: .
v_gene: TRBV20-1
j_gene: TRBJ2-5
d_gene: TRBD2
CDR3nt: TGCAGTGCTATTCTAGCGGGGGAATATCAAGAGACCCAGTACTTC
CDR3aa: CSAILAGEYQETQYF

abundance: .
v_gene: TRBV3-1
j_gene: TRBJ1-5
d_gene: TRBD1
CDR3nt: TGTGCCAGCAGCCAAGGATGGACAGGGTTTGGGGAGGTCCATCAGCCCCAGCATTTT
CDR3aa: CASSQGWTGFGEVHQPQHF

abundance: .
v_gene: TRBV25-1
j_gene: TRBJ2-5
d_gene: .
CDR3nt: TGTGCCAGCAGTGCATCGGGATTTAGAACCAGAGGGGAAGAGACCCAGTACTTC
CDR3aa: CASSASGFRTRGEETQYF

abundance: many
v_gene: TRBV27
j_gene: TRBJ2-3
d_gene: TRBD2
CDR3nt: TGTGCCAGCAGTCCCGAGGCGGGAGGGCCCACAGATACGCAGTATTTT
CDR3aa: CASSPEAGGPTDTQYF

abundance: few
v_gene: TRBV6-1
j_gene: TRBJ2-5
d_gene: .
CDR3nt: TGTGCCAGTGACGTCTCCTGGGAGACCCAGTACTTC
CDR3aa: CASDVSWETQYF

abundance: .
v_gene: TRBV9
j_gene: TRBJ1-6
d_gene: TRBD1
CDR3nt: TGTGCCAGCAGCGGAAGCGAACAGGGGAATTCACCCCTCCACTTT
CDR3aa: CASSGSEQGNSPLHF

abundance: .
v_gene: TRBV11-1
j_gene: TRBJ2-5
d_gene: .
CDR3nt: TGTGCCAGCAGCTACCGAAGGGCAGGGAGACAAGAGACCCAGTACTTC
CDR3aa: CASSYRRAGRQETQYF

abundance: .
v_gene: TRBV28
j_gene: TRBJ2-7
d_gene: .
CDR3nt: TGTGCCAGCAGTTTACCGTGGCAGAGCTCCGACGAGCAGTACTTC
CDR3aa: CASSLPWQSSDEQYF

abundance: .
v_gene: TRBV5-1
j_gene: TRBJ2-5
d_gene: .
CDR3nt: TGCGCCAGCAGCTTGGCTGGACAGACAGGAGAGACCCAGTACTTC
CDR3aa: CASSLAGQTGETQYF

abundance: .
v_gene: TRBV7-9
j_gene: TRBJ2-1
d_gene: TRBD2
CDR3nt: TGTGCCAGCAGCTTAGTACTAGCGGGATTAAGTAATGAGCAGTTCTTC
CDR3aa: CASSLVLAGLSNEQFF

abundance: .
v_gene: TRBV12-5
j_gene: TRBJ1-2
d_gene: .
CDR3nt: TGTGCTAGTGGTTTGGGGGCAGTTACTAACTATGGCTACACCTTC
CDR3aa: CASGLGAVTNYGYTF

abundance: few
v_gene: TRBV5-6
j_gene: TRBJ1-1
d_gene: TRBD1
CDR3nt: TGTGCCAGCAGAAAGGGACAGGGGAGTATTAATGCTGAAGCTTTCTTT
CDR3aa: CASRKGQGSINAEAFF

abundance: .
v_gene: TRBV4-2
j_gene: TRBJ1-4
d_gene: .
CDR3nt: TGTGCCAGCAGCCAAATGGGGCAGAGCCTAACTAATGAAAAACTGTTTTTT
CDR3aa: CASSQMGQSLTNEKLFF

abundance: .
v_gene: TRBV7-3
j_gene: TRBJ2-1
d_gene: .
CDR3nt: TGTGCCAGCAGTGGACAGAGATACAATGAGCAGTTCTTC
CDR3aa: CASSGQRYNEQFF

abundance: .
v_gene: TRBV20-1
j_gene: TRBJ2-7
d_gene: TRBD1
CDR3nt: TGCAGTGCCTGTGGGACAGGGAGGACCTACGAGCAGTACTTC
CDR3aa: CSACGTGRTYEQYF

abundance: few
v_gene: TRBV5-6
j_gene: TRBJ1-5
d_gene: .
CDR3nt: TGTGCCAGCAGCCTCACGGCGGGCGGGCTTAGCAATCAGCCCCAGCATTTT
CDR3aa: CASSLTAGGLSNQPQHF

abundance: .
v_gene: TRBV7-2
j_gene: TRBJ2-7
d_gene: .
CDR3nt: TGTGCCAGCAGCTTCCCAGACTCCTACAATGAGCAGTACTTC
CDR3aa: CASSFPDSYNEQYF

abundance: .
v_gene: TRBV29-1
j_gene: TRBJ2-7
d_gene: TRBD1
CDR3nt: TGCAGCGTCACCTCACAGGGGGCCCGTAGCGAGCAGTACTTC
CDR3aa: CSVTSQGARSEQYF

abundance: many
v_gene: TRBV29-1
j_gene: TRBJ1-6
d_gene: .
CDR3nt: TGCAGCGCTACGACAGGCAATTCACCCCTCCACTTT
CDR3aa: CSATTGNSPLHF

abundance: few
v_gene: TRBV11-3
j_gene: TRBJ2-1
d_gene: .
CDR3nt: TGTGCCAGCAGCTCACAAACGGACTCGCGCCCGTTCTTC
CDR3aa: CASSSQTDSRPFF

abundance: .
v_gene: TRBV11-1
j_gene: TRBJ1-2
d_gene: .
CDR3nt: TGTGCCAGCACCTCACCGACGGCGTATGGCTACACCTTC
CDR3aa: CASTSPTAYGYTF

abundance: .
v_gene: TRBV12-3/TRBV12-4
j_gene: TRBJ2-7
d_gene: .
CDR3nt: TGTGTCAGCAGCACACACTACAATGAGCAGTACTTC
CDR3aa: CVSSTHYNEQYF

abundance: few
v_gene: TRBV5-1
j_gene: TRBJ2-5
d_gene: .
CDR3nt: TGCGCCAGCAGCTTCGGACAGTCCCAAGAGACCCAGTACTTC
CDR3aa: CASSFGQSQETQYF

abundance: many
v_gene: TRBV6-2/TRBV6-3
j_gene: TRBJ2-1
d_gene: TRBD1
CDR3nt: TGTGCCAGCACTGGGACAGGGGTTTACAATGAGCAGTTCTTC
CDR3aa: CASTGTGVYNEQFF

abundance: .
v_gene: TRBV5-6
j_gene: TRBJ2-3
d_gene: TRBD2
CDR3nt: TGTGCCGGCAGCTCCGGGACTAGCGGGTTCGATACGCAGTATTTT
CDR3aa: CAGSSGTSGFDTQYF

abundance: .
v_gene: TRBV28
j_gene: TRBJ1-5
d_gene: .
CDR3nt: TGTGCCAGCAGCATACAGGGTGGTCAGCCCCAGCATTTT
CDR3aa: CASSIQGGQPQHF

abundance: .
v_gene: TRBV29-1
j_gene: TRBJ1-2
d_gene: .
CDR3nt: TGCAGCTCGGGCCTGCTCGGGGATGGCTACACCTTC
CDR3aa: CSSGLLGDGYTF

abundance: .
v_gene: TRBV20-1
j_gene: TRBJ1-6
d_gene: .
CDR3nt: TGCAGTGCTAGAGAGGGGGGCGGGAATTCACCCCTCCACTTT
CDR3aa: CSAREGGGNSPLHF

abundance: few
v_gene: TRBV12-3/TRBV12-4
j_gene: TRBJ2-6
d_gene: .
CDR3nt: TGTGCCAGCAGTCCTCCAGGGCCTCCTGGGGCCAACGTCCTGACTTTC
CDR3aa: CASSPPGPPGANVLTF

abundance: few
v_gene: TRBV5-1
j_gene: TRBJ2-6
d_gene: .
CDR3nt: TGCGCCAGCAAGCGGGCGGACGGGGCCAACGTCCTGACTTTC
CDR3aa: CASKRADGANVLTF

abundance: few
v_gene: TRBV9
j_gene: TRBJ2-1
d_gene: .
CDR3nt: TGTGCCAGCAGCCCCCGCGTTGGGCAGGGAGACAATGAGCAGTTCTTC
CDR3aa: CASSPRVGQGDNEQFF